Presented here are 21 T cell receptor beta chains from one specimen sequenced in a study of blood T cells in healthy people across ages. A J-beta primer mix and a sample-barcoded 5' primer were used in a second PCR of roughly 6 to 11 cycles. TCRdb re-analysed the 5' RACE reads in MiXCR, keeping a single row per CDR3 protein. The repertoire consists of around 850,000 distinct CDR3 sequences, with roughly 35% occurring once and the leading ten covering 10% to 15%. The sequenced material came from blood. The receptor set was obtained from a man aged 18 to 35 in good health.

This clonotype has at least ten counts. The rearrangement links TRBV29-1 to TRBJ2-7, with D uncertain. Germline V gene lookup returns CDR1 SQVTM and CDR2 ANQGSEA. V was cut by 5 bases and J by 5 bases, with 10 bases left in between. CDR3 length equals 11 residues. The CDR3 coding sequence is TGCAGCGTTAGCTACAGAAACGAGCAGTACTTC. It translates to CSVSYRNEQYF.

This sequence joins TRBV9 and TRBJ1-4; unclear D gene. This CDR3 spans 12 amino acids. Germline V gene sequence: CDR1 SGDLS, CDR2 YYNGEE. The V gene lost 2 bases and the J gene lost 12 bases, with 11 bases spanning the gap. CDR3 amino acids: CASSVSGSELFF. CDR3 DNA: TGTGCCAGCAGCGTCTCTGGGTCTGAACTGTTTTTT.

J is TRBJ2-3 and V is TRBV24-1; 9 bases align to TRBD1. This CDR3 region has 16 residues. Germline CDR1 and CDR2: KGHDR and SFDVKD. The junction had 7 bases not matched to a gene; V was cut back by 5 bases and J by 2 bases. The CDR3 DNA is TGTGCCACCAGTGGCCAGGGACAGGGTGTCACAGATACGCAGTATTTT. It translates to CATSGQGQGVTDTQYF.

In its sample, this clonotype was seen a few times. This chain connects TRBV20-1 to TRBJ1-5, with a tentative D call TRBD1 (5 bases). The CDR3 is 16 residues long. The ends were cut back, 0 bases at V and 5 bases at J, with 17 bases in the middle. Germline-derived CDR1 and CDR2 are DFQATT and SNEGSKA (reference sequence). CDR3 protein: CSARERGLRPHQPQHF. Here the CDR3 DNA reads TGCAGTGCTAGAGAGCGGGGCCTCCGACCACATCAGCCCCAGCATTTT.

This chain uses TRBV20-1 with TRBJ1-1, with D possibly being TRBD1 (5 bases). V lost 1 base and J 5 bases, leaving 17 bases between the germline ends. This CDR3 comprises 15 residues. Germline V lookup: CDR1 DFQATT, CDR2 SNEGSKA (reference sequence). The CDR3 nucleotides are TGCAGTGCTAGAGCCTCAAATAGGGGTTGGACTGAAGCTTTCTTT. It specifies CSARASNRGWTEAFF.

This rearrangement joins TRBV7-3 to TRBJ1-1, with 10 bases aligning to TRBD1. Germline assignment: CDR1 SGHTA and CDR2 FQGTGA. CDR3 length equals 17 residues. With 3 bases clipped from V and 4 bases from J, the junction kept 11 bases outside the gene matches. The CDR3 DNA reads TGTGCCAGCAGCTTCTCCCGACAGGGGGCTTCGGGCACTGAAGCTTTCTTT. This sequence encodes CASSFSRQGASGTEAFF.

The rearrangement joins TRBV5-1 to TRBJ2-5, with TRBD2 matching 8 bases. The junction had 7 bases not matched to a gene; V was cut back by 1 base and J by 2 bases. The CDR3 sequence is 16 residues long. The germline CDR1 and CDR2 sequences are SGHRS and YFSETQ. CDR3 region: CASSLPAGERQETQYF. CDR3 nucleotide sequence: TGCGCCAGCAGCTTGCCAGCGGGGGAGCGACAAGAGACCCAGTACTTC.

This CDR3 is CASSPRTASLSEQYF. CDR3 in DNA: TGCGCCAGCAGCCCCCGGACGGCCTCCCTAAGCGAGCAGTACTTC. The chain couples TRBV4-1 to TRBJ2-7; D uncertain. The CDR3 extends over 15 amino acids. Germline V gene data show CDR1 as MGHRA and CDR2 as YSYEKL. V was cut by 4 bases and J by 6 bases, with 19 bases left in between.

A few counts support this clonotype. The chain is built from TRBV10-3 and TRBJ1-5; 8 bases line up with TRBD1. V shed 2 bases, J shed 2 bases, and the junction held 8 bases outside the gene matches. CDR1 ENHRY and CDR2 SYGVKD come from the germline V gene. The CDR3 contains 17 residues. In DNA, the CDR3 is TGTGCCATCAGTGAGACCGACAGGGGCAGGGGCAATCAGCCCCAGCATTTT. Its translation: CAISETDRGRGNQPQHF.

This clonotype has a handful of counts. The V call is TRBV30, the J call TRBJ2-7, with D unresolved. V was pared by 4 bases and J by 1 base, with 17 bases between. Germline CDR1 is GTSNPN and CDR2 is SVGIG (reference sequence). CDR3 size: 15 residues. This CDR3 is CAWKVAPQQSYEQYF. As DNA, the CDR3 is TGTGCCTGGAAGGTGGCCCCACAGCAATCCTACGAGCAGTACTTC.

In its sample, this clonotype was seen many times. The chain employs TRBV10-2 and TRBJ2-1, with unresolved D. The CDR3 consists of 13 residues. V lost 6 bases to trimming and J lost 6 bases, with 12 bases between them. Per germline, CDR1 WSHSY and CDR2 SAAADI. In nucleotides, the CDR3 is TGCGCCAGCAGCCTAGAAGGGATCAATGAGCAGTTCTTC. Translation gives CASSLEGINEQFF.

The V gene is TRBV2, the J gene TRBJ2-5; 7 bases line up with TRBD2. The CDR3 is 13 residues long. Germline CDR1 and CDR2: SNHLY and FYNNEI. V was clipped by 8 bases and J by 5 bases; unmatched bases: 8. The CDR3 bases are TGTGCCAGCCGGGAGGAATTAGGGGAGACCCAGTACTTC. This translates into CASREELGETQYF.

This clonotype appeared a few times. The genes are TRBV2 and TRBJ2-1; D remains ambiguous. The germline V and J ends were trimmed by 7 bases and 9 bases, with 13 bases remaining between them. The CDR3 runs to 12 residues. Germline lookup yields CDR1 SNHLY and CDR2 FYNNEI. The CDR3 bases are TGTGCCAGCATTCGAATAAAAAGTGAGCAGTTCTTC. Protein: CASIRIKSEQFF.

The chain employs TRBV9 and TRBJ2-5, with D perhaps TRBD2 (5 bases). Trimming removed 2 bases at V and 6 bases at J, with 17 bases between. This CDR3 is built from 15 residues. Germline V gene data show CDR1 as SGDLS and CDR2 as YYNGEE. CDR3 sequence reads: CASSVSGSAKKTQYF. Here the CDR3 DNA reads TGTGCCAGCAGCGTCTCGGGGTCGGCCAAGAAGACCCAGTACTTC.

As regards this clonotype: Given a much more abundant clone one base away, this may be a read error. This chain uses TRBV5-6 with TRBJ2-7; no clear D. CDR1 SGHDT and CDR2 YYEEEE come from the germline V gene. The CDR3 has 11 residues. V was pared by 4 bases and J by 7 bases, with 9 bases between. CDR3 loop: CASSESNEQYF. The DNA of the CDR3 is TGTGCCAGCAGCGAAAGCAATGAGCAGTACTTC.

The V gene is TRBV4-3, the J gene TRBJ2-3; D remains unclear. Looked up from germline, CDR1 is LGHNA and CDR2 is YSLEER. The CDR3 contains 12 residues. V lost 4 bases and J 7 bases, leaving 9 bases between the germline ends. Here the CDR3 reads CASSPGSNTQYF. In DNA form, the CDR3 reads TGCGCCAGCAGCCCAGGCTCGAATACGCAGTATTTT.

The chain employs TRBV7-8 and TRBJ2-3; no definite D call. The CDR3 has 16 residues. Deletions cut 0 bases from V and 0 bases from J, with 10 bases between. The germline V gene encodes CDR1 SGHVS and CDR2 FQNEAQ. The CDR3: CASSLAGRKSTDTQYF. The CDR3 nucleotides read TGTGCCAGCAGCTTAGCTGGCAGAAAGAGCACAGATACGCAGTATTTT. The full variable domain, completed using reference TRBV7-8 and TRBJ2-3, is GAGVSQSPRYKVAKRGQDVALRCDPISGHVSLFWYQQALGQGPEFLTYFQNEAQLDKSGLPSDRFFAERPEGSVSTLKIQRTQQEDSAVYLCASSLAGRKSTDTQYFGPGTRLTVL.

The CDR3 sequence is CASSPTGAGNYGYTF. CDR3 DNA sequence: TGTGCCAGCTCGCCGACAGGAGCGGGGAACTATGGCTACACCTTC. This chain connects TRBV18 to TRBJ1-2, with a tentative D call TRBD1 (6 bases). V was shortened by 6 bases and J by 2 bases, with 16 bases between the two germline ends. Per germline, CDR1 KGHSH and CDR2 LQKENI. The CDR3 runs 15 residues.

In this sample, this clonotype turned up a few times. The chain joins TRBV7-9 to TRBJ2-2; D is perhaps TRBD1 (5 bases). The CDR3 has 14 residues. Per germline, CDR1 SEHNR and CDR2 FQNEAQ (reference sequence). Trimming left V 6 bases short and J 1 base short, with 9 bases between. The CDR3 DNA reads as TGTGCCAGCAGACCAGACAGGAACACCGGGGAGCTGTTTTTT. Its translation is CASRPDRNTGELFF.

This clonotype was counted a few times. The rearrangement uses TRBV20-1 and TRBJ2-3, with a possible D match to TRBD2 (5 bases). V was clipped by 3 bases and J by 5 bases, with 18 bases between them. Looked up from germline, CDR1 is DFQATT and CDR2 is SNEGSKA (reference sequence). The CDR3 sequence is 15 residues long. This chain's CDR3 is CSASGLASLGDTQYF. For the CDR3, the DNA is TGCAGTGCTAGCGGCCTAGCCTCACTGGGAGATACGCAGTATTTT.

This clonotype has just a few counts. This chain uses TRBV2 with TRBJ1-6; 7 bases line up with TRBD1. The CDR3 loop spans 16 amino acids. Germline CDR1 and CDR2: SNHLY and FYNNEI. V lost 6 bases, J lost 5 bases, and 10 bases stayed unmatched. The CDR3 nucleotides read TGTGCCAGCAGGCAGGGACAGCACCTCAATAATTCACCCCTCCACTTT. Protein sequence: CASRQGQHLNNSPLHF.